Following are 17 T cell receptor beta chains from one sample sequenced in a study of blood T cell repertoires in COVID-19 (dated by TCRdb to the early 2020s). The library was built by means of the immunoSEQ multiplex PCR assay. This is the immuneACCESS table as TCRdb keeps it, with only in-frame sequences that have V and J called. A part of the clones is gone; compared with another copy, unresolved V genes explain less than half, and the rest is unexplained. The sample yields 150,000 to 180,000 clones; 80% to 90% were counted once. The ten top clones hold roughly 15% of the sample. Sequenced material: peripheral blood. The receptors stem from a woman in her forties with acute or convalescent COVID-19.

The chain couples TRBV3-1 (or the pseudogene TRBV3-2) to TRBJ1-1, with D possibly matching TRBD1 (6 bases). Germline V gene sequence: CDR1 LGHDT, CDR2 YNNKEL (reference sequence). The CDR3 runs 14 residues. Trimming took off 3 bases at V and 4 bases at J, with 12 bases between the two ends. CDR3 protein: CASSQGTPGTEAFF. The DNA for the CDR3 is TGTGCCAGCAGCCAGGGGACACCCGGCACTGAAGCTTTCTTT.

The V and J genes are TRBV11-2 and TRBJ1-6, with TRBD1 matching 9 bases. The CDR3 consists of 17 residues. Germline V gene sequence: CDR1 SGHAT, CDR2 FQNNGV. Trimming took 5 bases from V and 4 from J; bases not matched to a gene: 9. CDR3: CASSQPETGGYNSPLHF. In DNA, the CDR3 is TGTGCCAGCAGCCAACCCGAGACAGGGGGTTATAATTCACCCCTCCACTTT.

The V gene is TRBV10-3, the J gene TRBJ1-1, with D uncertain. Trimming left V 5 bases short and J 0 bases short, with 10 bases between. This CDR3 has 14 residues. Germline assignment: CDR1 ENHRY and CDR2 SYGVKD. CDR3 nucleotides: TGTGCCATCAGTCTGGGAGGCCTGAACACTGAAGCTTTCTTT. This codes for CAISLGGLNTEAFF.

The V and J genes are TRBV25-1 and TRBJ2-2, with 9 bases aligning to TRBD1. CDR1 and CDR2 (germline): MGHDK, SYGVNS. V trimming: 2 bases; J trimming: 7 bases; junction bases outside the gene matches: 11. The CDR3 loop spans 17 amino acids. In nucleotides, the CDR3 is TGTGCCAGCAGTGAAGGCACATGGACAGGGGTAGGCGGGGAGCTGTTTTTT. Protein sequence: CASSEGTWTGVGGELFF.

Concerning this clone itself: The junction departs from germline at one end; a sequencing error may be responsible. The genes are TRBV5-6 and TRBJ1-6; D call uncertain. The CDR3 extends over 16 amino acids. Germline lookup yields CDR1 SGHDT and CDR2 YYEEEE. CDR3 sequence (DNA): TGTGCCAGCAGCTTGGCCGGAACGGACTATGATTCACCCCTCCACTTT. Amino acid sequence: CASSLAGTDYDSPLHF.

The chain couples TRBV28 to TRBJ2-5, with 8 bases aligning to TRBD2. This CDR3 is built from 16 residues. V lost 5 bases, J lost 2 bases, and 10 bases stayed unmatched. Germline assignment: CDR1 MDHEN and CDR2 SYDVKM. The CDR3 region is CASSGLRGAIQETQYF. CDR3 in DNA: TGTGCCAGCAGTGGACTGCGGGGGGCTATTCAAGAGACCCAGTACTTC.

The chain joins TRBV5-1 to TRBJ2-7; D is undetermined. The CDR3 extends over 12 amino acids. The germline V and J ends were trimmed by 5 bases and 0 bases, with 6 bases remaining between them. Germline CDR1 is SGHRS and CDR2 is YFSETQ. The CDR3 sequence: CASRPSSYEQYF. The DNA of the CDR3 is TGCGCCAGCAGGCCGAGCTCCTACGAGCAGTACTTC.

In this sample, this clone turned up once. The CDR3 sequence: CASSKGPVSGSFSKNIQYF. In nucleotides, the CDR3 is TGTGCCAGCAGCAAAGGCCCGGTCAGCGGGAGTTTTTCCAAAAACATTCAGTACTTC. The chain links TRBV21-1 to TRBJ2-4; the DNA was not compared with TRBD2, the D call given in the table. TRBV21-1 is classified as a pseudogene. The CDR3 spans 19 residues.

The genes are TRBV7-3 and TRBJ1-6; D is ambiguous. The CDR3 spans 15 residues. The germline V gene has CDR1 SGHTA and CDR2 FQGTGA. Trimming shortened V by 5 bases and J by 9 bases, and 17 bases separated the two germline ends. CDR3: CASSTTPSPGSPLHF. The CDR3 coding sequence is TGTGCCAGCAGCACCACCCCCAGTCCTGGTTCACCCCTCCACTTT.

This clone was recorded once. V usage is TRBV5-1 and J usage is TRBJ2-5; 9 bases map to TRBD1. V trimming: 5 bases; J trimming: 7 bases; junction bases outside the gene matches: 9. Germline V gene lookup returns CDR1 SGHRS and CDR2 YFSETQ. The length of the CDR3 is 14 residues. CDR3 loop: CASSSGTGRATQYF. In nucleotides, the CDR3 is TGCGCCAGCAGTTCCGGGACAGGGAGGGCGACCCAGTACTTC.

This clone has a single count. DNA for the CDR3: TGTGCCTGGAGCAAGGAGTATAGCAATCAGCCCCAGCATTTT. Translation: CAWSKEYSNQPQHF. The V and J genes are TRBV30 and TRBJ1-5; no clear D gene. This CDR3 is built from 14 residues. The V end lost 3 bases, the J end lost 0 bases, and 9 bases lay between the germline ends. Germline lookup yields CDR1 GTSNPN and CDR2 SVGIG (reference sequence).

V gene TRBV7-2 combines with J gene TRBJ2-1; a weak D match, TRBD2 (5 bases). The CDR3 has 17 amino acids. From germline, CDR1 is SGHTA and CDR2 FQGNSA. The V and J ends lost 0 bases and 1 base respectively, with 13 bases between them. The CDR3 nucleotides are TGTGCCAGCAGCTTAGCCGGCGGGCAGTTGTCCTACAATGAGCAGTTCTTC. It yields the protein CASSLAGGQLSYNEQFF. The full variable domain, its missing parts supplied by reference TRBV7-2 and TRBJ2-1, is GAGVSQSPSNKVTEKGKDVELRCDPISGHTALYWYRQSLGQGLEFLIYFQGNSAPDKSGLPSDRFSAERTGGSVSTLTIQRTQQEDSAVYLCASSLAGGQLSYNEQFFGPGTRLTVL.

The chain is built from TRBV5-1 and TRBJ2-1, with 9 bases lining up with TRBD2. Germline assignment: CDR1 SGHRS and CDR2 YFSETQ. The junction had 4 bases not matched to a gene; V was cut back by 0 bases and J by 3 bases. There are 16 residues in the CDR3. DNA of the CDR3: TGCGCCAGCAGCTTGGCGTCTAGCGGGATCTACAATGAGCAGTTCTTC. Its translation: CASSLASSGIYNEQFF.

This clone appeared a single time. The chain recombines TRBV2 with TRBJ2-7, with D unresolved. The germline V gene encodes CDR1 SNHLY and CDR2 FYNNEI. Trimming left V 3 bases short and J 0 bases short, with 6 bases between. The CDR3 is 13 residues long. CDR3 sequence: CASSEYSSYEQYF. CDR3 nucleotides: TGTGCCAGCAGTGAGTACAGCTCCTACGAGCAGTACTTC.

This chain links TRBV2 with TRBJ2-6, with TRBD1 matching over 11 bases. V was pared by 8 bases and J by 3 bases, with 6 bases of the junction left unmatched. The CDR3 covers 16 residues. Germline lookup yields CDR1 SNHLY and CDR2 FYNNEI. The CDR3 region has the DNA TGTGCCAGCCTCCAGGACAGGGGGCGTGGGGCCAACGTCCTGACTTTC. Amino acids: CASLQDRGRGANVLTF.

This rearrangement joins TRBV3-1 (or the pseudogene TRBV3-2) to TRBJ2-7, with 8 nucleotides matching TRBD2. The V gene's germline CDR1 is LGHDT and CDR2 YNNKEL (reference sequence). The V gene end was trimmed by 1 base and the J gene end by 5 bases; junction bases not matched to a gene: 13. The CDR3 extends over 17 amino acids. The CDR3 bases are TGTGCCAGCAGCCAAGTTGGGCACCCTAGCGGGTTCCACGAGCAGTACTTC. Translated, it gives CASSQVGHPSGFHEQYF.

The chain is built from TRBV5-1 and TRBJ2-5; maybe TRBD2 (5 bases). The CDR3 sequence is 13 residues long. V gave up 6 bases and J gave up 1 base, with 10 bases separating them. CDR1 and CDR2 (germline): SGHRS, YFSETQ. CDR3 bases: TGCGCCAGCACTCGGGGTCCCCAAGAGACCCAGTACTTC. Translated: CASTRGPQETQYF.